This T cell receptor beta chain appears in the sequencing data of a study of blood T cell repertoires in COVID-19. Only in-frame clones appear in the TCRdb table, and some are missing; sequencing was by immunoSEQ multiplex PCR. Seen here are tens of thousands of clones, nearly 90% observed once, and the top ten hold less than 30%. Unmatched junction bases numbered 1, after V lost 0 bases and J lost 1 base. This CDR3 contains 16 residues. In germline, CDR1 is KGHDR, CDR2 SFDVKD. Only one count was recorded for this clone. This receptor was identified in a man in his 60s with active or convalescent COVID-19. The rearrangement links TRBV24-1 to TRBJ2-1, with 8 positions matching TRBD1. The sample consisted of peripheral blood. CDR3 nucleotides: TGTGCCACCAGTGATTTGCGGACAGGGTCCTACAATGAGCAGTTCTTC. It codes for CATSDLRTGSYNEQFF.